Shown below are 31 T cell receptor beta chains from a single sample sequenced in a study of CD8 T cells in ankylosing spondylitis. One entry per CDR3 protein, called by TCRdb with MiXCR from the 5' RACE reads. The sample includes roughly 130,000 distinct CDR3 sequences, roughly 13% of them seen just once. The sequenced sample was blood, either unsorted or a sorted T cell fraction (not recorded which). These receptors all come from a female donor with ankylosing spondylitis or in good health (not recorded which).

In its sample, this clonotype was seen a few times. V and J are TRBV15 and TRBJ1-3; the D gene is possibly TRBD1 (5 bases). Trimming stripped 5 bases from V and 4 bases from J, with 12 bases between. The CDR3 is 14 residues long. From germline, CDR1 is LNHNV and CDR2 YYDKDF (reference sequence). The CDR3 DNA sequence: TGTGCCACCAGCCGATTTGGGGACGGAAACACCATATATTTT. This gives the protein CATSRFGDGNTIYF. The full variable domain, completed using reference TRBV15 and TRBJ1-3, is DAMVIQNPRYQVTQFGKPVTLSCSQTLNHNVMYWYQQKSSQAPKLLFHYYDKDFNNEADTPDNFQSRRPNTSFCFLDIRSPGLGDTAMYLCATSRFGDGNTIYFGEGSWLTVV.

This clonotype was seen a handful of times. The rearrangement joins TRBV7-3 to TRBJ2-5, with D tentatively TRBD1 (6 bases). Germline lookup yields CDR1 SGHTA and CDR2 FQGTGA. V was trimmed by 5 bases and J by 5 bases, leaving 9 bases between them. The CDR3 sequence is 12 residues long. CDR3 sequence (DNA): TGTGCCAGCAGCCTCCAGGGGGAGACCCAGTACTTC. Translating it yields CASSLQGETQYF.

In this sample, this clonotype turned up a few times. The chain combines TRBV5-1 with TRBJ2-7; D ambiguous. CDR1 is SGHRS, CDR2 YFSETQ, per germline. CDR3 size: 16 residues. V lost 2 bases and J 6 bases, leaving 21 bases between the germline ends. The chain's CDR3 is CASSLDVSLGLGEQYF. In DNA form, the CDR3 reads TGCGCCAGCAGCTTAGACGTTTCCCTAGGGCTGGGCGAGCAGTACTTC.

Ten or more counts support this clonotype. This chain joins TRBV12-5 and TRBJ2-5; 8 bases match TRBD2. This CDR3 has 18 amino acids. J was trimmed by 0 bases and V by 1 base; bases with no gene match: 10. The germline CDR1 and CDR2 sequences are LGHNT and FRNRAP. The chain's CDR3 is CASGLAYSGSRYQETQYF. CDR3 sequence (DNA): TGTGCTAGTGGTTTGGCGTACAGCGGGAGCAGGTACCAAGAGACCCAGTACTTC.

This clonotype showed up many times. The CDR3 region is CASSLRDGYTF. Written as DNA, the CDR3 is TGTGCCAGCAGCTTACGGGATGGCTACACCTTC. V gene TRBV7-2 combines with J gene TRBJ1-2; D unclear. Germline V gives CDR1 SGHTA, CDR2 FQGNSA. With 2 bases removed from V and 6 bases from J, the gap between germline ends came to 4 bases. The CDR3 contains 11 residues.

This clonotype was picked up many times. This sequence joins TRBV12-3 or TRBV12-4 and TRBJ1-1; a possible D gene is TRBD1 (6 bases). The CDR3 totals 14 residues. Trimming left V 6 bases short and J 1 base short, with 12 bases between. The CDR3: CASRAGVENTEAFF. The CDR3, as DNA: TGTGCCAGCAGGGCAGGGGTGGAGAACACTGAAGCTTTCTTT.

This clonotype was observed a handful of times. The chain carries TRBV20-1 and TRBJ2-1, with 9 nucleotides matching TRBD2. The ends lost 4 bases at V and 2 bases at J; junction bases unmatched: 6. Germline V gene data show CDR1 as DFQATT and CDR2 as SNEGSKA (reference sequence). This CDR3 has 15 residues. The CDR3 protein is CSAKSGGRAYNEQFF. Written as DNA, the CDR3 is TGCAGTGCTAAATCGGGCGGGAGGGCCTACAATGAGCAGTTCTTC.

A few counts support this clonotype. The chain uses TRBV24-1 and TRBJ2-3; D is perhaps TRBD1 (6 bases). The V end was cut by 0 bases, the J end by 2 bases, with 8 bases between. CDR3 length: 15 residues. In germline, CDR1 is KGHDR, CDR2 SFDVKD. The CDR3 DNA follows: TGTGCCACCAGTGATTTGGGGGGCCCCACAGATACGCAGTATTTT. Protein product: CATSDLGGPTDTQYF.

This clonotype was detected ten times or more. The chain uses TRBV5-1 and TRBJ2-7; D unclear. The CDR3 contains 11 residues. Trimming shortened V by 4 bases and J by 6 bases, and 8 bases separated the two germline ends. Germline V gene sequence: CDR1 SGHRS, CDR2 YFSETQ. The CDR3 DNA reads TGCGCCAGCAGCACCGCCGTCGAGCAGTACTTC. The encoded protein is CASSTAVEQYF.

CDR3 coding DNA: TGTGCCAGCAGCTTACGGCAGATAAACACCGGGGAGCTGTTTTTT. As protein: CASSLRQINTGELFF. The genes are TRBV7-6 and TRBJ2-2; D uncertain. Germline-derived CDR1 and CDR2 are SGHVS and FNYEAQ. The CDR3 has 15 residues. V lost 2 bases and J lost 2, with 9 bases in between.

This clonotype has at least ten counts. The chain links TRBV5-5 to TRBJ2-4; D tentatively fits TRBD1 or TRBD2 (6 bases each). Germline V gene lookup returns CDR1 SGHKS and CDR2 YYEKEE (reference sequence). The ends were cut back, 4 bases at V and 7 bases at J, with 18 bases in the middle. The CDR3 spans 15 residues. CDR3: CASSLSPGAGNIQYF. In DNA form, the CDR3 reads TGTGCCAGCAGCCTATCACCGGGGGCAGGGAACATTCAGTACTTC.

This clonotype came up many times. The CDR3 loop is CATSRAGKTNSGNTIYF. CDR3 coding DNA: TGTGCCACCAGCAGAGCCGGGAAAACCAACTCTGGAAACACCATATATTTT. The chain links TRBV15 to TRBJ1-3; D is unresolved. This CDR3 contains 17 residues. Germline V gives CDR1 LNHNV, CDR2 YYDKDF (reference sequence). Trimming removed 1 base from V and 0 bases from J, with 13 bases in between.

This chain uses TRBV5-6 with TRBJ2-2, with 10 bases lining up with TRBD2. The CDR3 totals 17 residues. V gave up 4 bases and J gave up 5 bases; unmatched junction bases: 11. The germline gives CDR1 SGHDT, CDR2 YYEEEE. The CDR3 here is CASSVRTSGKITGELFF. CDR3 nucleotides: TGTGCCAGCAGCGTAAGGACTAGCGGCAAGATTACCGGGGAGCTGTTTTTT.

The gene calls are TRBV5-1 and TRBJ2-7, with TRBD1 matching 9 bases. The CDR3 is 15 amino acids. Germline assignment: CDR1 SGHRS and CDR2 YFSETQ. V dropped 0 bases and J dropped 4; count of bases not matched to a gene: 5. Here the CDR3 reads CASSLEGTGYYEQYF. The CDR3 DNA sequence: TGCGCCAGCAGCTTGGAAGGGACAGGGTATTACGAGCAGTACTTC. Supplemented by reference TRBV5-1 and TRBJ2-7, the full variable domain reads KAGVTQTPRYLIKTRGQQVTLSCSPISGHRSVSWYQQTPGQGLQFLFEYFSETQRNKGNFPGRFSGRQFSNSRSEMNVSTLELGDSALYLCASSLEGTGYYEQYFGPGTRLTVT.

This clonotype was counted at least ten times. The rearrangement uses TRBV12-3 or TRBV12-4 and TRBJ1-1; possibly TRBD1 for D (5 bases). Trimming removed 7 bases at V and 4 bases at J, with 13 bases between. This CDR3 has 13 residues. CDR3 region: CASTTTGGTEAFF. The CDR3 DNA is TGTGCCAGCACTACAACGGGGGGCACTGAAGCTTTCTTT.

This chain connects TRBV15 to TRBJ1-5; possible D gene TRBD1, 5 bases. V was cut by 0 bases and J by 1 base, with 10 bases left in between. CDR1 is LNHNV, CDR2 YYDKDF, per germline (reference sequence). There are 16 residues in the CDR3. CDR3: CATSRDGDLSNQPQHF. CDR3 nucleotides: TGTGCCACCAGCAGAGATGGGGACTTGAGCAATCAGCCCCAGCATTTT.

For this clonotype: It may be a read error: a sequence one base away is much more abundant. DNA for the CDR3: TGTGTCAGCAGGGCCGGGACAGGGGTAATGGAGGCTTTCTTT. It translates to CVSRAGTGVMEAFF. The V gene is TRBV6-1, the J gene TRBJ1-1; 10 nucleotides align to TRBD1. Germline CDR1 reads MNHNS; CDR2 reads SASEGT. This CDR3 contains 14 residues.

Points on this clonotype: A junction end diverges from the germline sequence, so it may reflect a read error. This sequence joins TRBV5-6 and TRBJ1-5; 8 nucleotides line up with TRBD1. CDR3 length: 17 residues. Germline V gene data show CDR1 as SGHDT and CDR2 as YYEEEE. For the CDR3, the DNA is TGTGCCAGCAGCTACGGGACAGGATCCTATAGCAATCAGCCCCGGCATTTT. It translates to CASSYGTGSYSNQPRHF.

This clonotype showed up many times. The rearrangement uses TRBV12-3 or TRBV12-4 and TRBJ1-1, with no clear D. This CDR3 is 14 amino acids long. The V and J ends lost 3 bases and 0 bases respectively, with 8 bases between them. CDR3 protein: CASSFSGVNTEAFF. CDR3 sequence (DNA): TGTGCCAGCAGTTTTTCCGGGGTGAACACTGAAGCTTTCTTT.

This clonotype was seen ten or more times. The rearrangement uses TRBV12-3 or TRBV12-4 and TRBJ2-3; 7 bases map to TRBD1. This CDR3 region has 15 residues. The J segment lost 6 bases and the V segment lost 1 base, leaving 7 bases of the junction unmatched. In DNA, the CDR3 is TGTGCCAGCAGTTTAGGGCAGGGGGAGATGGATACGCAGTATTTT. This gives the protein CASSLGQGEMDTQYF.

The table lists this clonotype with a few counts. The chain recombines TRBV7-2 with TRBJ2-7; TRBD1 is a possible D gene (5 bases). V lost 1 base, J lost 2 bases, and 12 bases lay in between. The CDR3 spans 15 residues. Germline-derived CDR1 and CDR2 are SGHTA and FQGNSA. CDR3 bases: TGTGCCAGCAGCTTAGTCAGGGTTTTCACCTACGAGCAGTACTTC. Encoded protein: CASSLVRVFTYEQYF.

J is TRBJ2-7 and V is TRBV20-1; 9 bases map to TRBD1. Germline CDR1 is DFQATT and CDR2 is SNEGSKA (reference sequence). This CDR3 region has 13 residues. The ends lost 6 bases at V and 2 bases at J; junction bases unmatched: 5. CDR3 DNA sequence: TGCAGTGCGAGGGACAGGGTTGCCTACGAGCAGTACTTC. Encoded protein: CSARDRVAYEQYF.

This clonotype was counted between two and nine times. The CDR3 sequence is CAWMGARNEQFF. The CDR3 nucleotides are TGTGCCTGGATGGGGGCTCGAAATGAGCAGTTCTTC. The rearrangement links TRBV30 to TRBJ2-1; a weak D match, TRBD1 (6 bases). The germline CDR1 and CDR2 sequences are GTSNPN and SVGIG (reference sequence). Trimming cost V 4 bases and J 7 bases, with 11 bases left between them. This CDR3 spans 12 amino acids.

There are many counts of this clonotype. V gene TRBV20-1 combines with J gene TRBJ1-5; no clear D gene. The CDR3 spans 14 residues. V lost 5 bases to trimming and J lost 0 bases, with 11 bases between them. Germline-derived CDR1 and CDR2 are DFQATT and SNEGSKA (reference sequence). The chain's CDR3 is CSAQRVYSNQPQHF. In DNA form, the CDR3 reads TGCAGTGCTCAAAGGGTTTATAGCAATCAGCCCCAGCATTTT.

In this sample, this clonotype turned up a few times. A much larger clone differs from this one at a single base, so this may be a read error. The J gene is TRBJ1-2, the V gene TRBV5-6; D gene ambiguous. This CDR3 is 16 amino acids long. Deletions cut 4 bases from V and 2 bases from J, with 18 bases between. The germline V gene has CDR1 SGHDT and CDR2 YYEEEE. CDR3 sequence reads: CASSPGDGSWNYGYTF. Here the CDR3 DNA reads TGTGCCAGCAGCCCCGGAGACGGCTCCTGGAACTATGGCTACACCTTC.

The chain employs TRBV3-1 and TRBJ1-1; D remains unclear. Germline CDR1 is LGHDT and CDR2 is YNNKEL (reference sequence). V was trimmed by 8 bases and J by 0 bases, leaving 10 bases between them. This CDR3 spans 13 amino acids. The CDR3 sequence is CASSPGLNTEAFF. In DNA, the CDR3 is TGTGCCAGCTCTCCCGGTTTGAACACTGAAGCTTTCTTT.

This clonotype occurred many times. The chain links TRBV15 to TRBJ2-5, with 11 nucleotides matching TRBD2. Germline trimming cut 2 bases from V and 2 bases from J; bases unmatched to any gene: 4. Per germline, CDR1 LNHNV and CDR2 YYDKDF (reference sequence). This CDR3 contains 16 residues. Here the CDR3 reads CATSRIGTSGQETQYF. Written as DNA, the CDR3 is TGTGCCACCAGCAGAATCGGGACTAGCGGACAAGAGACCCAGTACTTC.

This clonotype was observed a few times. V usage is TRBV29-1 and J usage is TRBJ1-2; D is undetermined. V lost 3 bases and J lost 3, with 11 bases in between. The germline V gene has CDR1 SQVTM and CDR2 ANQGSEA. The CDR3 totals 13 residues. The CDR3 sequence is CSVDVSSHYGYTF. The CDR3, as DNA: TGCAGCGTTGATGTTAGCAGCCACTATGGCTACACCTTC.

The chain couples TRBV20-1 to TRBJ2-7; 8 nucleotides align to TRBD2. Germline assignment: CDR1 DFQATT and CDR2 SNEGSKA (reference sequence). The junction had 8 bases not matched to a gene; V was cut back by 5 bases and J by 2 bases. This CDR3 comprises 14 residues. CDR3 residues: CSAGNAGGAYEQYF. The DNA for the CDR3 is TGCAGTGCTGGCAACGCGGGGGGAGCCTACGAGCAGTACTTC.

This clonotype was seen more than once but under ten times. This sequence joins TRBV12-5 and TRBJ2-1, with a possible D match to TRBD2 (5 bases). Germline CDR1 LGHNT, CDR2 FRNRAP. The CDR3 loop spans 16 amino acids. V gave up 5 bases and J gave up 4 bases, with 18 bases separating them. CDR3 sequence (DNA): TGTGCTAGTGGTCTAATAGGTGGGAGCCCATACAATGAGCAGTTCTTC. This codes for CASGLIGGSPYNEQFF.

This clonotype was seen repeatedly, ten times or more. Written as DNA, the CDR3 is TGTGCCAGCAGATCAGAGGCGGCAGGTCTTCGGGGTGAGCAGTTCTTC. Its translation: CASRSEAAGLRGEQFF. The chain has TRBV28 and TRBJ2-1; D is perhaps TRBD2 (5 bases). Trimming pared 6 bases from V and 9 bases from J, leaving 24 bases between. This CDR3 has 16 residues. Germline CDR1 reads MDHEN; CDR2 reads SYDVKM.